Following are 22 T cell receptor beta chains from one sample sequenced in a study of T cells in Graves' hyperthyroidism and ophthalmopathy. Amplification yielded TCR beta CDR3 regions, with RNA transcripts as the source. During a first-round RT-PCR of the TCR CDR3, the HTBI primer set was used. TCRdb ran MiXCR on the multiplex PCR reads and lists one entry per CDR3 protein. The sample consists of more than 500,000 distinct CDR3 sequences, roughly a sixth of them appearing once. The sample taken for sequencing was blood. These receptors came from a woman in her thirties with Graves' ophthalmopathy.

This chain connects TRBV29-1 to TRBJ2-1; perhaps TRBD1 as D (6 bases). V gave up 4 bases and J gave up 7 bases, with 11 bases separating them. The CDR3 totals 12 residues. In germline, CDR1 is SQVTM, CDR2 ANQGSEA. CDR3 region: CSVVRGQNEQFF. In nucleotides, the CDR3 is TGCAGCGTTGTCAGGGGCCAAAATGAGCAGTTCTTC.

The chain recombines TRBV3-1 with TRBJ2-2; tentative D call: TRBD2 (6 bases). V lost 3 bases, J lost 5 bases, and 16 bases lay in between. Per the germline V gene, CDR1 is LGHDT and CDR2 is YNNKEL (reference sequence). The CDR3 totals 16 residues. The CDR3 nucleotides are TGTGCCAGCAGCCAGAGCTGGAGGGCAAGAACCGGGGAGCTGTTTTTT. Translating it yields CASSQSWRARTGELFF.

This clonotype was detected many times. CDR3 amino acids: CASSYLGRGRTEAFF. The CDR3 region has the DNA TGTGCCAGCAGTTACTTAGGCAGGGGGAGGACTGAAGCTTTCTTT. V is TRBV6-6 and J is TRBJ1-1, with 7 bases fitting TRBD1. CDR1 is MNHNY, CDR2 SVGAGI, per germline (reference sequence). The trim removed 1 base at V and 5 bases at J, leaving 7 bases unmatched. This CDR3 contains 15 residues.

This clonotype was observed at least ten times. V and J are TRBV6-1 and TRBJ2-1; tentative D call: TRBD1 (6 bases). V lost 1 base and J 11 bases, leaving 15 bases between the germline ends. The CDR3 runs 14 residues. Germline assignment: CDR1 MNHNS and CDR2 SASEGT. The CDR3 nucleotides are TGTGCCAGCAGTGAAGAGGGGCCAGGGGAGAAGCAGTTCTTC. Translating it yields CASSEEGPGEKQFF.

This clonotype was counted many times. CDR3 sequence: CAWSPWTGLETQYF. In DNA form, the CDR3 reads TGTGCCTGGAGTCCCTGGACAGGGCTGGAGACCCAGTACTTC. The chain joins TRBV30 to TRBJ2-5; 8 bases fit TRBD1. From germline, CDR1 is GTSNPN and CDR2 SVGIG (reference sequence). V shed 2 bases, J shed 5 bases, and the junction held 7 bases outside the gene matches. The CDR3 loop spans 14 amino acids.

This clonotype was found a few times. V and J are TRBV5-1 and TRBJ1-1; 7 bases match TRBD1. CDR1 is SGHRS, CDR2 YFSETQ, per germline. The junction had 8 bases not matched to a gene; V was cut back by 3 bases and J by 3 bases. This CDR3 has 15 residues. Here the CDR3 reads CASSSDRVGYTEAFF. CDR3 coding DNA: TGCGCCAGCAGCTCCGACAGGGTAGGATACACTGAAGCTTTCTTT.

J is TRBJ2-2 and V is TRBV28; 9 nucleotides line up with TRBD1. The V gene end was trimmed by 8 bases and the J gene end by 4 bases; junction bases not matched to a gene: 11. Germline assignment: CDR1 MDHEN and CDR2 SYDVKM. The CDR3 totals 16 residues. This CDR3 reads CASEGPGQGFTGELFF. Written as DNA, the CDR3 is TGTGCCAGCGAAGGCCCGGGACAGGGATTCACCGGGGAGCTGTTTTTT.

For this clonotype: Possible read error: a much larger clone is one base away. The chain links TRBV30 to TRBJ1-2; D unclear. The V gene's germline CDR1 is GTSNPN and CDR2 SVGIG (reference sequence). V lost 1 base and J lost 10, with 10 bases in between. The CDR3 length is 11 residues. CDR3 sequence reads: CAWSEQVDYTF. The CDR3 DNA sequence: TGTGCCTGGAGTGAACAAGTTGACTACACCTTC. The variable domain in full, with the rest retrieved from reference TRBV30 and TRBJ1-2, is SQTIHQWPATLVQPVGSPLSLECTVEGTSNPNLYWYRQAAGRGLQLLFYSVGIGQISSEVPQNLSASRPQDRQFILSSKKLLLSDSGFYLCAWSEQVDYTFGSGTRLTVV.

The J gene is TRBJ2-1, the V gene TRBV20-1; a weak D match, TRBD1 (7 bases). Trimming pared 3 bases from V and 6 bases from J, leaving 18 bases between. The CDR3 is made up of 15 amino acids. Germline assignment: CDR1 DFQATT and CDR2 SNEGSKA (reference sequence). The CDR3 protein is CSARRGDSLSNEQFF. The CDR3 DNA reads TGCAGTGCTAGGAGGGGGGACAGTCTAAGCAATGAGCAGTTCTTC.

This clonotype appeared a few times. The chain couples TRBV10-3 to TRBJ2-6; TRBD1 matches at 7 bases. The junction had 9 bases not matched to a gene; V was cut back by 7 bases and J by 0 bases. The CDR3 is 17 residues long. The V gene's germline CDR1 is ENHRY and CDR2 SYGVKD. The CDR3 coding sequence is TGTGCCATCACCGAGTTGGGACAGATCTCTGGGGCCAACGTCCTGACTTTC. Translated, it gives CAITELGQISGANVLTF.

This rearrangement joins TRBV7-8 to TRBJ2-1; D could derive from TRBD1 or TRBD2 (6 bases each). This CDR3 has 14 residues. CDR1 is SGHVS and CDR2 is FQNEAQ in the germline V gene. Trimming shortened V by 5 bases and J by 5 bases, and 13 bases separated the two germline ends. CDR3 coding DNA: TGTGCCAGCAGCAACCACAGGGAGGACAATGAGCAGTTCTTC. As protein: CASSNHREDNEQFF.

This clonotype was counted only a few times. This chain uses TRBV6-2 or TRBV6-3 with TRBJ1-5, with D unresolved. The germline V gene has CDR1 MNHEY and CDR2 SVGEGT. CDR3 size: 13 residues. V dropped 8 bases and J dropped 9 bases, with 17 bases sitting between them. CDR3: CASSLGGLAPQHF. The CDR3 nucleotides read TGTGCCAGCTCCCTGGGCGGTTTGGCGCCCCAGCATTTT.

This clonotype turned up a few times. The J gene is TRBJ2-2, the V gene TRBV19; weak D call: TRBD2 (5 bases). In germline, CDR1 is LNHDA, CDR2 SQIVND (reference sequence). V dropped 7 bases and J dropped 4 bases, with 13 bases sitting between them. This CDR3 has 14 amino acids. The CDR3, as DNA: TGTGCCAGTATGAGACGGGCGGGCACCGGGGAGCTGTTTTTT. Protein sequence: CASMRRAGTGELFF.

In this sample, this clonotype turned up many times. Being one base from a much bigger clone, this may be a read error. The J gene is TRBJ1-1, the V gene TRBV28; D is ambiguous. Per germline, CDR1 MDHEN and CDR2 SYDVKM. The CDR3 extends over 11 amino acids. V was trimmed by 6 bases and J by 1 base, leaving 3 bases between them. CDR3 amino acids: CASRQNTEAFF. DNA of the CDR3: TGTGCCAGCAGACAGAACACTGAAGCTTTCTTT.

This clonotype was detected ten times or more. The CDR3 DNA sequence: TGTGCCAGCAGCACCGGGGTTTATGGCTACACCTTC. Translated: CASSTGVYGYTF. The genes are TRBV5-6 and TRBJ1-2; unclear D gene. CDR3 length: 12 residues. Trimming left V 4 bases short and J 5 bases short, with 9 bases between. Per the germline V gene, CDR1 is SGHDT and CDR2 is YYEEEE.

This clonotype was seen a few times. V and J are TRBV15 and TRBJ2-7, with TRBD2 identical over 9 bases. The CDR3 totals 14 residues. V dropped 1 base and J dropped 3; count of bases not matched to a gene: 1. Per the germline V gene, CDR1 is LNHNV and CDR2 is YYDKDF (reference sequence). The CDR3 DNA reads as TGTGCCACCAGCAGAGGCGGGGGGGACTACGAGCAGTACTTC. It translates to CATSRGGGDYEQYF.

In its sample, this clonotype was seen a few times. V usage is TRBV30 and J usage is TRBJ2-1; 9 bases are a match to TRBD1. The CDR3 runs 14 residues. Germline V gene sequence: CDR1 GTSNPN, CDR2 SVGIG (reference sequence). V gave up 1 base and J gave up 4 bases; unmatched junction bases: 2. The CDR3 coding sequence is TGTGCCTGGAGTGGGGACAGGGCTTACAATGAGCAGTTCTTC. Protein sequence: CAWSGDRAYNEQFF.

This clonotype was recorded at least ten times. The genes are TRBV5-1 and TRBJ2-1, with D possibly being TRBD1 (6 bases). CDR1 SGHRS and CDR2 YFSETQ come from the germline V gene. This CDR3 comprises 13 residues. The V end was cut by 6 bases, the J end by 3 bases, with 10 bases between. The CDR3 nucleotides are TGCGCCAGCACCGGGACAAACTACAATGAGCAGTTCTTC. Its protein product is CASTGTNYNEQFF.

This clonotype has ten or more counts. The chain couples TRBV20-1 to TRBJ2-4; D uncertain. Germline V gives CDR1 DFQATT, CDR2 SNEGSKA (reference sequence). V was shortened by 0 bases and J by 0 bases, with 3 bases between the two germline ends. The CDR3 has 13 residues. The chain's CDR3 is CSAREVAKNIQYF. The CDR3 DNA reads TGCAGTGCTAGAGAGGTAGCCAAAAACATTCAGTACTTC.

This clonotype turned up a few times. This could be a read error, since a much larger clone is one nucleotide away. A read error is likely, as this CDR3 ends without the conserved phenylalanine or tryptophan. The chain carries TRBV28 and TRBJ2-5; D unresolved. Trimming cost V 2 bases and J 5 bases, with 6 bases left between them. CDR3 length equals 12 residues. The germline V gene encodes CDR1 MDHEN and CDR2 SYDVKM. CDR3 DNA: TGTGCCAGCAGTTTAGAACCGGAGACCCAGTACCTC. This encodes CASSLEPETQYL.

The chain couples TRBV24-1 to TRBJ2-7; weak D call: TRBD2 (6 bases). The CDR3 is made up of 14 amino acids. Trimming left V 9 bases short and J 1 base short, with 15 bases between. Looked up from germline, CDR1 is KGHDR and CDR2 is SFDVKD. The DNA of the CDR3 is TGTGCCACCTCTCAGGGAGGATGGTCCTACGAGCAGTACTTC. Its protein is CATSQGGWSYEQYF.

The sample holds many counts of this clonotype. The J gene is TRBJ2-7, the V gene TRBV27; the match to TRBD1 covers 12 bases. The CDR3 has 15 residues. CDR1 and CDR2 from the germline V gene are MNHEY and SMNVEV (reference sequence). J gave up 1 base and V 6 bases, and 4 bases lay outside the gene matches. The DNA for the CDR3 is TGTGCCAGCAGCAAGGGACAGGGGGCTTCCTACGAGCAGTACTTC. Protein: CASSKGQGASYEQYF.